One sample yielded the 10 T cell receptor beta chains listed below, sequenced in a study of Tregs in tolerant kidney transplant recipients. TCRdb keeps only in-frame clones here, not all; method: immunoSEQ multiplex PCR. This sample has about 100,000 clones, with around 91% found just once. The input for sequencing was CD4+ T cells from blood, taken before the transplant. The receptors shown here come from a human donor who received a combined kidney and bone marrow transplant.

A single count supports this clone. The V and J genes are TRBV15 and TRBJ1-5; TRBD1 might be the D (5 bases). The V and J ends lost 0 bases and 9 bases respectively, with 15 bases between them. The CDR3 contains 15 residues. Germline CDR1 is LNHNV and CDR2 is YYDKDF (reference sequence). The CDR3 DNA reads TGTGCCACCAGCAGAGATCTCCAGGGCTTAGGGCCCCAGCATTTT. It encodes CATSRDLQGLGPQHF.

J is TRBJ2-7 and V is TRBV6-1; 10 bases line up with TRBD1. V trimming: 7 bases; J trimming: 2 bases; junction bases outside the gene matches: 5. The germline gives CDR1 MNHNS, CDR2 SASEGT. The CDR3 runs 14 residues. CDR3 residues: CASTEGTGAYEQYF. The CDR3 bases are TGTGCCAGCACCGAAGGGACAGGGGCCTACGAGCAGTACTTC.

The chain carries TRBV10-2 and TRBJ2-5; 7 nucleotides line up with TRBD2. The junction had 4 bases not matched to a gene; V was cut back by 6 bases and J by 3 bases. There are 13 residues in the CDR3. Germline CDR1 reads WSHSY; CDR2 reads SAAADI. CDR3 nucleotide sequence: TGCGCCAGCAGCCAGCGGGGTAAAGAGACCCAGTACTTC. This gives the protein CASSQRGKETQYF.

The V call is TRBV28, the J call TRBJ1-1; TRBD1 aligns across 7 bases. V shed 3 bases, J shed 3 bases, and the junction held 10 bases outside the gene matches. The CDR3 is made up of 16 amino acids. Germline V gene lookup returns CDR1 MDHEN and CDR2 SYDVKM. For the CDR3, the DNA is TGTGCCAGCAGTTTGTTGGGGCGCAGGGGGGACACTGAAGCTTTCTTT. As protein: CASSLLGRRGDTEAFF.

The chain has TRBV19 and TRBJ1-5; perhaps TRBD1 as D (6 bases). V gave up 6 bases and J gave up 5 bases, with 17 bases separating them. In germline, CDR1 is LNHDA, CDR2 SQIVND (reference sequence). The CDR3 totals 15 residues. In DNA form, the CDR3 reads TGTGCCAGTAGCTCCGGAGGACAGAGCCATCAGCCCCAGCATTTT. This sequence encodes CASSSGGQSHQPQHF.

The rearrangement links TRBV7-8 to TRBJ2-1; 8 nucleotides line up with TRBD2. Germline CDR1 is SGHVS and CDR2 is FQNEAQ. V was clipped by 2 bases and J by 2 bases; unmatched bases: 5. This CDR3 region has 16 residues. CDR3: CASSLLTGGAYNEQFF. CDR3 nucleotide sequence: TGTGCCAGCAGCTTACTGACGGGGGGGGCCTACAATGAGCAGTTCTTC.

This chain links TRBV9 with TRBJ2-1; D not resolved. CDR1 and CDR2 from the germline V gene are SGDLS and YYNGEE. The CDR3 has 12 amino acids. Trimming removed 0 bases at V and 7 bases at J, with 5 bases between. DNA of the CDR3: TGTGCCAGCAGCGTAGCCTTAAATGAGCAGTTCTTC. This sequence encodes CASSVALNEQFF.

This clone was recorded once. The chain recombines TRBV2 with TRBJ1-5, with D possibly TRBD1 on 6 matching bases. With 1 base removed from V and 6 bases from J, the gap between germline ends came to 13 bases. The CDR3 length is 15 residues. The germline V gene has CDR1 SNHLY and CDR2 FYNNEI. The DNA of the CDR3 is TGTGCCAGCAGTGAAGAGGGAGGGGGATCTCAGCCCCAGCATTTT. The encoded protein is CASSEEGGGSQPQHF.

The CDR3 sequence: CASSERPWTGGYQPQHF. DNA for the CDR3: TGTGCCAGCAGTGAACGCCCCTGGACAGGGGGGTATCAGCCCCAGCATTTT. This chain connects TRBV6-1 to TRBJ1-5; 10 bases match TRBD1. The CDR3 totals 17 residues. V was clipped by 2 bases and J by 5 bases; unmatched bases: 9. Germline V gives CDR1 MNHNS, CDR2 SASEGT.

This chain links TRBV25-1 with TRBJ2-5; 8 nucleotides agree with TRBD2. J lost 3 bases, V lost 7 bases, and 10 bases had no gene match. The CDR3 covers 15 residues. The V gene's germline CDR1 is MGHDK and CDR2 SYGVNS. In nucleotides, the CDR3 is TGTGCCAGCACCCGGCCAGGACTAGCAGAAGAGACCCAGTACTTC. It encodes CASTRPGLAEETQYF.